The text below deals with one T cell receptor (beta chain). This clonotype was seen a few times. The clone's antigen remains unknown. Base qualities are not recorded, but no much larger clone differs from it by a single base. The sample comes from a study of T-cell memory formation after mild COVID-19 (dated by TCRdb to 2020 to 2023). At the level of the whole study: TCR sequence clusters from the two donors were found to be largely donor specific. Two young, previously healthy adult volunteers, one female and one male, were included in the cohort. T-cell clones expanding and contracting after mild COVID-19 in a couple of donors were tracked by longitudinal TCRalpha and TCRbeta repertoire sequencing.

V is pruned by 3 bases and J by 8 bases, leaving 9 bases of the junction without a gene match. CDR1 and CDR2 are drawn from the germline V gene (reference sequence): DFQATT, SNEGSKA. Reading from cysteine to phenylalanine, the CDR3 counts 15 amino acids. The retained sequence is limited to the CDR3, 45 bases, with the frame set at the first base. Sequenced using an Illumina NovaSeq 6000. TCRalpha and TCRbeta cDNA libraries were constructed by 5'RACE with constant-segment primers, with sample barcodes and unique molecular identifiers being introduced. RNA was extracted from every sample with Trizol reagent. The libraries were amplified in two PCR steps, and the second step added a second sample barcode and Illumina TruSeq adapters. Sequencing of the libraries was done on an Illumina NovaSeq, producing 2 x 150 bp paired-end reads. The paper's processing steps were these. The reads were demultiplexed and collapsed into UMI-guided consensus sequences using migec v1.2.7. Using mixcr v2.1.11, UMI consensuses were aligned to TRA and TRB V and J templates and then assembled into clonotypes. A clonotype was counted as expanded or contracted only when both edgeR and NoisET called the clonotype significant, with the noise models trained on biological replicates. For edgeR calls, the thresholds were a false discovery rate-adjusted p below 0.01 and a log2 fold-change of 1. As an exploratory analysis of dynamics, PCA with hierarchical clustering was applied to max-normalized trajectories of the 1000 most abundant clonotypes. The CD4 or CD8 phenotype of responding clones was assigned using the separately sequenced CD4+ and CD8+ repertoires. TCRdb trimmed the raw reads at Q25, called clones with MiXCR and kept productive beta chains. CDR3 protein sequences are deduplicated, and each keeps its most common genes and DNA. The V and J calls were determined by TCRdb, not by the authors. This sample has 200,000 to 250,000 distinct CDR3 sequences in its table, and 16% of those were observed once. The ten biggest clones cover approximately 3.4% of the sample.

Ficoll-Paque density gradient centrifugation was the method used to isolate PBMCs. Study-wide findings and limitations: Contracting CD4+ clones appeared mostly in the CM and EM memory subsets, whereas CD8+ clones were enriched in EMRA. Only a couple of mild cases were covered in the study, and larger cohorts including severe cases with pre-infection samples were considered necessary. The second-wave clones that peaked on day 37 were not confirmed to be SARS-CoV-2 specific. From day 15 to 85, contracting clones showed balanced CD4/CD8 phenotypes, whereas a second wave of clones that expanded from day 15 to 37 leaned towards CD4+. Some responding clones were detected in pre-infection memory, which suggested that pre-existing cross-reactive memory T cells had joined the SARS-CoV-2 response.

Recombination joined TRBV20-1 with TRBJ1-4; 10 nucleotides in the junction match TRBD1. The specimen was PBMCs or a T cell subset sorted from them (not recorded which). This receptor was taken from a man between 18 and 35 years old who had mild COVID-19 (a few samples of this study predate the infection). The sample titles of this study are shuffled in the database, so cell type and time point are left out; the donor was told from shared clones. The DNA sequence reads TGCAGTGCTAGCCCCGGGACAGGGGTGTGGGAAAAACTGTTTTTT. The translation is CSASPGTGVWEKLFF.